The clone carrying this T cell receptor (beta chain) was recorded at least ten times. The antigen is undetermined. The authors made TCR beta libraries by quantitative 5'-RACE with molecular barcodes. TCRdb analysed the 5' RACE reads with MiXCR anew, one entry per CDR3 protein. The sample yields 180,000 or so distinct CDR3 sequences, approximately 10% seen once. The CDR3 is 15 residues long. J gave up 5 bases and V 7 bases, and 12 bases lay outside the gene matches. This entry comes from a study of CD8 T cells in ankylosing spondylitis. Study observations and caveats: A number of the motif variants had already been described in reactive arthritis synovial fluid and blood.

The chain is built from TRBV12-3 or TRBV12-4 and TRBJ2-3; 7 bases fit TRBD1. Sequenced input: blood, either unsorted or a sorted T cell fraction (not recorded which). The source is a male donor with ankylosing spondylitis or in good health (not recorded which). This CDR3 is CASTIGEQGRDTQYF. The CDR3 nucleotides read TGTGCCAGCACCATAGGGGAACAGGGGAGAGATACGCAGTATTTT.